This T cell receptor beta chain was sequenced for a study of blood T cell repertoires in COVID-19. The V gene's germline CDR1 is SGHVS and CDR2 FQNEAQ. This CDR3 spans 15 amino acids. Trimming shortened V by 4 bases and J by 2 bases, and 14 bases separated the two germline ends. Assay used: immunoSEQ multiplex PCR; TCRdb lists only in-frame clones, some missing. This sample has approximately 210,000 clones, with approximately 77% found just once. The chain uses TRBV7-8 and TRBJ2-5; D is perhaps TRBD1 (6 bases). The sample taken for sequencing was peripheral blood. The clonotype originates from a woman aged 80 or older with acute or convalescent COVID-19. CDR3 in amino acids: CASSYYRVGQETQYF. CDR3 DNA: TGTGCCAGCAGCTACTACAGGGTGGGTCAAGAGACCCAGTACTTC.